A selection of T cell receptor beta chains follows, all from one sample in a study of blood T cells in healthy people across ages. Each CDR3 protein gets one entry after TCRdb re-called the 5' RACE reads with MiXCR. The repertoire holds approximately 800,000 distinct CDR3 sequences, with around 50% as singletons. The sequenced sample was blood. These receptors all come from a man in his forties in good health. The CDR3 runs from the conserved cysteine through the conserved F or W. Each record gives: D gene, V gene, J gene, clone size, CDR3 DNA, CDR3 protein. D genes are given only for firm matches. Clone size is not always given. Where it is, it says once, few, many or a class for expanded clones.

TRBD2,TRBV9,TRBJ2-5,once,TGTGCCAGCAGCCCCCGAGCGGGGGATGGGGAGACCCAGTACTTC,CASSPRAGDGETQYF
TRBD2,TRBV18,TRBJ2-7,few,TGTGCCAGCTCATCAGGGACTAGCGGGACTTACCTTGCCTACGAGCAGTACTTC,CASSSGTSGTYLAYEQYF
NA,TRBV4-3,TRBJ1-2,many,TGCGCCAGCAGCCAAGGGCAGGGATCTAACTATGGCTACACCTTC,CASSQGQGSNYGYTF
TRBD2,TRBV29-1,TRBJ2-1,NA,TGCAGCGTTGTGGGGACTAACTACAATGAGCAGTTCTTC,CSVVGTNYNEQFF
NA,TRBV12-3/TRBV12-4,TRBJ2-2,many,TGTGCCAGCACCCGGGACTGGAACACCGGGGAGCTGTTTTTT,CASTRDWNTGELFF
NA,TRBV12-3/TRBV12-4,TRBJ2-1,NA,TGTGCCAGCAGTTTAGTTTTGGGGCGAAACAATGAGCAGTTCTTC,CASSLVLGRNNEQFF
NA,TRBV3-1,TRBJ2-3,NA,TGTGCCAGCGCAATTACGGATACGCAGTATTTT,CASAITDTQYF
NA,TRBV4-1,TRBJ2-2,NA,TGCGCCAGCAGCCAAGAGGCAAGTGACACCGGGGAGCTGTTTTTT,CASSQEASDTGELFF
NA,TRBV29-1,TRBJ2-1,few,TGCAGCGCCGAGGGCAGGTACAATGAGCAGTTCTTC,CSAEGRYNEQFF
NA,TRBV15,TRBJ1-5,NA,TGTGCCACCAGCAGAGATGGCAATCAGCCCCAGCATTTT,CATSRDGNQPQHF
TRBD1,TRBV4-2,TRBJ2-4,NA,TGTGCCAGCAGCACAACAGGGGGACCCCCGGACATTCAGTACTTC,CASSTTGGPPDIQYF
NA,TRBV6-2/TRBV6-3,TRBJ2-1,NA,TGTGCCAGCAGCCGCGGGTGGAATGAGCAGTTCTTC,CASSRGWNEQFF
TRBD2,TRBV27,TRBJ2-5,NA,TGTGCCAGCGGATCCCCCCTAGCGGAAGAGACCCAGTACTTC,CASGSPLAEETQYF
NA,TRBV20-1,TRBJ2-5,NA,TGCAGTGCTAGTACGGATTCCCTCCTTCAAGAGACCCAGTACTTC,CSASTDSLLQETQYF
NA,TRBV4-3,TRBJ1-2,NA,TGCGCCAGCAGCCAAGGTCGGACCGGAGTCTATGGCTACACCTTC,CASSQGRTGVYGYTF
NA,TRBV6-2/TRBV6-3,TRBJ2-7,NA,TGTGCCAGCAGTTACGACGTTACCTACGAGCAGTACTTC,CASSYDVTYEQYF
TRBD2,TRBV7-9,TRBJ2-4,NA,TGTGCCAGCAGTGAGCCGGGAGGTGGCAAAAACATTCAGTACTTC,CASSEPGGGKNIQYF
NA,TRBV20-1,TRBJ1-1,NA,TGCAGTGCTAGAGATGGGGGTCTGAGGAACACTGAAGCTTTCTTT,CSARDGGLRNTEAFF
NA,TRBV21-1,TRBJ2-7,NA,TGTGCCAGCAGCAAAGTACTTTACGAGCAGTACTTC,CASSKVLYEQYF
NA,TRBV7-2,TRBJ2-5,few,TGTGCCAGCAGCACCAGACCTCTTCTTCTACTGGAGACCCAGTACTTC,CASSTRPLLLLETQYF
NA,TRBV4-2,TRBJ2-1,few,TGTGCCAGCAGCCCGACTCGGGACTACAATGAGCAGTTCTTC,CASSPTRDYNEQFF
TRBD1,TRBV7-9,TRBJ2-4,NA,TGTGCCAGCACCTCCGGGACAGGGGACGCCAAAAACATTCAGTACTTC,CASTSGTGDAKNIQYF
TRBD1,TRBV14,TRBJ1-1,few,TGTGCCAGCAGCCCGCCGACAGGGGGCACAACTGAAGCTTTCTTT,CASSPPTGGTTEAFF
NA,TRBV10-3,TRBJ2-5,NA,TGTGCCATCAGTGAAGGAGCTGACCAAGAGACCCAGTACTTC,CAISEGADQETQYF
NA,TRBV29-1,TRBJ1-2,NA,TGCAGCGTTGAGGACGGATCTAACTATGGCTACACCTTC,CSVEDGSNYGYTF
NA,TRBV7-2,TRBJ2-1,many,TGTGCCAGCAGCCTTGACTACAATGAGCAGTTCTTC,CASSLDYNEQFF
NA,TRBV20-1,TRBJ1-2,NA,TGCAGTGCTAGATTACCAGGACGGGAGAGTGGCTACACCTTC,CSARLPGRESGYTF
TRBD1,TRBV6-5,TRBJ2-1,NA,TGTGCCAGCGAGACGCCCTTACCGGGACAGCCCTACAATGAGCAGTTCTTC,CASETPLPGQPYNEQFF
TRBD2,TRBV7-3,TRBJ2-3,NA,TGTGCCAGCAGCCCTTCTATAGCGGGGGCTGGCACAGATACGCAGTATTTT,CASSPSIAGAGTDTQYF
NA,TRBV6-1,TRBJ2-7,once,TGTGCCAGCAGTGGACAAATCTCCTACGAGCAGTACTTC,CASSGQISYEQYF
NA,TRBV6-6,TRBJ1-1,NA,TGTGCCAGCCTTCAAGGGCCCCCTTCGAACACTGAAGCTTTCTTT,CASLQGPPSNTEAFF
TRBD1,TRBV11-1,TRBJ2-6,NA,TGTGCCAGCAGCTCGCCAGGGGGCTCTGGGGCCAACGTCCTGACTTTC,CASSSPGGSGANVLTF
NA,TRBV4-3,TRBJ2-1,once,TGCGCCAGCAGCCACCTTCGAGGAAATGAGCAGTTCTTC,CASSHLRGNEQFF
TRBD1,TRBV28,TRBJ1-5,NA,TGTGCCAGCAGTTTCCGACAGGGCCTCAATCAGCCCCAGCATTTT,CASSFRQGLNQPQHF
NA,TRBV20-1,TRBJ1-2,few,TGCAGTGCTAGCGGGGCCGACGGCTATGGCTACACCTTC,CSASGADGYGYTF
TRBD1,TRBV2,TRBJ2-5,NA,TGTGCCAGCAGTGAACGAGGGGCCAGGGGGCAGGAGACCCAGTACTTC,CASSERGARGQETQYF
TRBD1,TRBV7-2,TRBJ2-1,NA,TGTGCCAGCAGTTTCTCGCCCCCCGGGACAGTCGCCTACAATGAGCAGTTCTTC,CASSFSPPGTVAYNEQFF
NA,TRBV24-1,TRBJ2-3,many,TGTGCCACCAGTGACTCGGCCGGGATCGGACCCGATACGCAGTATTTT,CATSDSAGIGPDTQYF
TRBD1,TRBV24-1,TRBJ2-3,NA,TGTGCCACCAGTGACCGGACCGGGACAGGTAACCAGGATACGCAGTATTTT,CATSDRTGTGNQDTQYF
TRBD1,TRBV20-1,TRBJ2-3,NA,TGCAGTGCTACTGATCCGGACAGGGGCGTCACAGATACGCAGTATTTT,CSATDPDRGVTDTQYF